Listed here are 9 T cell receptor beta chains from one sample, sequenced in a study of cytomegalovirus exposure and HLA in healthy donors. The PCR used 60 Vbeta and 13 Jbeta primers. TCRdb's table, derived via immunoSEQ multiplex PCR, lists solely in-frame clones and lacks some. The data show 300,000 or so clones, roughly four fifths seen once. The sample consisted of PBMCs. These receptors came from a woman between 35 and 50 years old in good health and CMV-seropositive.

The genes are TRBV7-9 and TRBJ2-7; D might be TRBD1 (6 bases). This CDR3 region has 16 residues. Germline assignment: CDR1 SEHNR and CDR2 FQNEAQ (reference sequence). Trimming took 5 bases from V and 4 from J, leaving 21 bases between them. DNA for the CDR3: TGTGCCAGCAGCCGTCAGACCAGGGGAGTTGGGTACGAGCAGTACTTC. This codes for CASSRQTRGVGYEQYF.

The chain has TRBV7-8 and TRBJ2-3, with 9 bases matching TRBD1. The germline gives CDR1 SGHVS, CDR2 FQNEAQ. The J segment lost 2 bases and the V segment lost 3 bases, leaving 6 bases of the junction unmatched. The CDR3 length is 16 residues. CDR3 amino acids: CASSFKTGGPTDTQYF. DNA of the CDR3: TGTGCCAGCAGCTTCAAGACAGGGGGACCCACAGATACGCAGTATTTT.

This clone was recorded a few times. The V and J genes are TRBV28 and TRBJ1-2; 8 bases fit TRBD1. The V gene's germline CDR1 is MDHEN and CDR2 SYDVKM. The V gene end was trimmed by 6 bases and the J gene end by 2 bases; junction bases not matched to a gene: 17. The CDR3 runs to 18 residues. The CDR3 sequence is CASSTPRDRWQGNYGYTF. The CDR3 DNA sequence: TGTGCCAGCAGCACCCCCCGGGACAGGTGGCAAGGGAACTATGGCTACACCTTC.

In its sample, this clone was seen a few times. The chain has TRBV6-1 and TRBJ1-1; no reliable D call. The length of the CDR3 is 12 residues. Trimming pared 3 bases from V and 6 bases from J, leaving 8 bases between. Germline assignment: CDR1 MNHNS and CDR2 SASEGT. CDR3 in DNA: TGTGCCAGCAGTGATCAGGTCCCTGAAGCTTTCTTT. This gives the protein CASSDQVPEAFF.

The CDR3 is CATTGVKAFF. Here the CDR3 DNA reads TGTGCCACCACAGGGGTTAAGGCTTTCTTT. This rearrangement joins TRBV28 to TRBJ1-1; TRBD1 agrees at 7 bases. The junction had 7 bases not matched to a gene; V was cut back by 10 bases and J by 11 bases. The CDR3 has 10 amino acids. CDR1 is MDHEN and CDR2 is SYDVKM in the germline V gene.

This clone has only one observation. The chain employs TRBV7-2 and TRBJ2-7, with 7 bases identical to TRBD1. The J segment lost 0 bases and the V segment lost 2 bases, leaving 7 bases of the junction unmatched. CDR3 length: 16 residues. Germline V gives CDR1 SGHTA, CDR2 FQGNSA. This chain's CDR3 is CASSLYSGQSSYEQYF. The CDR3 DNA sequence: TGTGCCAGCAGCTTATATTCGGGACAGAGCTCCTACGAGCAGTACTTC. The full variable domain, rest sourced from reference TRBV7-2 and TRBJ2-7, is GAGVSQSPSNKVTEKGKDVELRCDPISGHTALYWYRQSLGQGLEFLIYFQGNSAPDKSGLPSDRFSAERTGGSVSTLTIQRTQQEDSAVYLCASSLYSGQSSYEQYFGPGTRLTVT.

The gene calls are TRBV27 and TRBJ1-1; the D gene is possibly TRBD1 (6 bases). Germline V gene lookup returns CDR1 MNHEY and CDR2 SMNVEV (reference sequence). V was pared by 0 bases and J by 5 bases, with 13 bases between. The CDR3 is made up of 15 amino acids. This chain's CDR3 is CASSLSTGMGTEAFF. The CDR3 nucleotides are TGTGCCAGCAGTTTATCCACAGGGATGGGGACTGAAGCTTTCTTT.

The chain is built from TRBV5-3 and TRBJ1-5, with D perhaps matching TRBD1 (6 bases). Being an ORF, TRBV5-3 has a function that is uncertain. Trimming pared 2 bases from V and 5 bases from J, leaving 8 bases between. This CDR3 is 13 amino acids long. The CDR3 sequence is CARSFGGHQPQHF. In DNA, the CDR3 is TGTGCCAGAAGCTTCGGGGGGCATCAGCCCCAGCATTTT.

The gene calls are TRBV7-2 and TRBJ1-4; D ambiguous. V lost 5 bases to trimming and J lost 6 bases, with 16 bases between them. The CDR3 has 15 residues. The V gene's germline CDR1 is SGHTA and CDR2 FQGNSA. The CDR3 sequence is CASSPIPGIDEKLFF. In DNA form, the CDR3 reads TGTGCCAGCAGCCCGATCCCAGGAATCGATGAAAAACTGTTTTTT.